The present entry profiles one TCR beta chain with its context. Antigen unknown. From germline, CDR1 is MDHEN and CDR2 SYDVKM. V lost 6 bases and J lost 6; bases outside the gene matches: 9. The CDR3 has 15 residues. The source of the sample is a study of cytomegalovirus exposure and HLA in healthy donors. Study-level points and caveats: The classifier reportedly diagnosed cytomegalovirus status with high specificity and sensitivity. TCR beta V- and J-gene trimming was later associated with a missense DCLRE1C variant.

60 Vbeta and 13 Jbeta primers were used in PCR. Profiled with immunoSEQ multiplex PCR; TCRdb holds only in-frame clones, not every one. The repertoire holds roughly 120,000 clones, with 74% as singletons. What was sequenced was PBMCs. This clonotype was sampled from a woman aged 50 to 60 in good health and CMV-seropositive. V gene TRBV28 combines with J gene TRBJ2-7, with 12 bases matching TRBD1. CDR3 residues: CASRFSGQGAGEQYF. The CDR3 DNA reads TGTGCCAGCAGGTTCTCGGGACAGGGGGCGGGCGAGCAGTACTTC.